These 28 T cell receptor beta chains share one sample of origin, sequenced in a study of shared clonotypes between healthy human individuals. Data came from immunoSEQ multiplex PCR; TCRdb stores just in-frame clones and leaves some out. Of about 2.1 million clones in the sample, around 93% were seen once. Naive CD8 populations comprised CD45RO-negative cells positively selected for CCR7, excluding terminally differentiated effector memory CD45RA+ cells. The sequenced material came from naive CD8+ T cells from PBMCs. The receptors were sampled from a young man in good health. Some clones in this sample may be carry-over from other donors' samples.

The V call is TRBV19, the J call TRBJ2-1; 9 nucleotides agree with TRBD1. The length of the CDR3 is 15 residues. From germline, CDR1 is LNHDA and CDR2 SQIVND (reference sequence). V trimming: 5 bases; J trimming: 4 bases; junction bases outside the gene matches: 6. CDR3 bases: TGTGCCAGTAGTCTCACAGGGGGCATATACAATGAGCAGTTCTTC. It specifies CASSLTGGIYNEQFF.

The J gene is TRBJ2-7, the V gene TRBV28; 9 bases match TRBD2. With 3 bases clipped from V and 4 bases from J, the junction kept 10 bases outside the gene matches. Germline V gene sequence: CDR1 MDHEN, CDR2 SYDVKM. CDR3 length: 16 amino acids. The CDR3 loop is CASSFHSGSLLYEQYF. The CDR3 coding sequence is TGTGCCAGCAGTTTTCATAGCGGGAGCCTACTATACGAGCAGTACTTC. Complete variable domain (other parts from reference TRBV28 and TRBJ2-7): DVKVTQSSRYLVKRTGEKVFLECVQDMDHENMFWYRQDPGLGLRLIYFSYDVKMKEKGDIPEGYSVSREKKERFSLILESASTNQTSMYLCASSFHSGSLLYEQYFGPGTRLTVT.

The chain employs TRBV27 and TRBJ1-1; tentatively, D is TRBD1 (5 bases). The CDR3 extends over 12 amino acids. Germline V lookup: CDR1 MNHEY, CDR2 SMNVEV (reference sequence). Deletions cut 8 bases from V and 4 bases from J, with 11 bases between. The CDR3 bases are TGTGCCAGCGTAACAGGAGGCACTGAAGCTTTCTTT. Amino acid sequence: CASVTGGTEAFF.

This CDR3 reads CASSPRDRGRVSSGTYNEQFF. CDR3 in DNA: TGTGCCAGCAGCCCTAGGGACCGTGGCAGGGTCTCTAGCGGGACCTACAATGAGCAGTTCTTC. The chain combines TRBV13 with TRBJ2-1; 9 bases are shared with TRBD2. This CDR3 spans 21 amino acids. CDR1 is PRHDT and CDR2 is FYEKMQ in the germline V gene (reference sequence). With 5 bases clipped from V and 2 bases from J, the junction kept 22 bases outside the gene matches.

The rearrangement joins TRBV19 to TRBJ1-1; TRBD1 matches at 9 bases. With V trimmed by 10 bases and J by 0 bases, 12 bases remained unmatched. This CDR3 contains 16 residues. CDR1 and CDR2 from the germline V gene are LNHDA and SQIVND (reference sequence). The chain's CDR3 is CATYRDREDLNTEAFF. DNA of the CDR3: TGTGCCACCTACCGGGACAGGGAAGATTTGAACACTGAAGCTTTCTTT.

As to this clone: Other DNA sequences within the sample encode an identical CDR3. The chain employs TRBV19 and TRBJ2-1; no firm D call. The CDR3 contains 13 residues. Germline lookup yields CDR1 LNHDA and CDR2 SQIVND (reference sequence). Trimming took off 2 bases at V and 3 bases at J, with 5 bases between the two ends. CDR3 in DNA: TGTGCCAGTAGTATACGTATCTACAATGAGCAGTTCTTC. As protein: CASSIRIYNEQFF.

The rearrangement links TRBV5-1 to TRBJ1-3; D is uncertain. V lost 0 bases and J lost 0, with 7 bases in between. The CDR3 sequence is 15 residues long. The V gene's germline CDR1 is SGHRS and CDR2 YFSETQ. For the CDR3, the DNA is TGCGCCAGCAGCTTGGGGCTGACCTCTGGAAACACCATATATTTT. Its protein product is CASSLGLTSGNTIYF.

This clone was detected once. The chain couples TRBV19 to TRBJ2-1; 7 positions match TRBD1. The germline CDR1 and CDR2 sequences are LNHDA and SQIVND (reference sequence). This CDR3 has 15 residues. The V segment lost 2 bases and the J segment 6 bases; nucleotides outside the gene matches: 7. The CDR3 spells CASSIRQGSINEQFF. CDR3 nucleotides: TGTGCCAGTAGTATACGACAGGGTAGTATCAATGAGCAGTTCTTC.

The gene calls are TRBV5-4 and TRBJ2-5; weak D call: TRBD2 (5 bases). Germline V gives CDR1 SGHNT, CDR2 YYREEE (reference sequence). Trimming pared 0 bases from V and 4 bases from J, leaving 13 bases between. The CDR3 loop spans 15 amino acids. CDR3 nucleotide sequence: TGTGCCAGCAGCTTGGACCGGGATTCCCGAGAGACCCAGTACTTC. It specifies CASSLDRDSRETQYF.

The V call is TRBV7-2, the J call TRBJ1-3; no clear D gene. There are 15 residues in the CDR3. Germline V CDR1 and CDR2: SGHTA, FQGNSA. V dropped 5 bases and J dropped 0 bases, with 11 bases sitting between them. The CDR3: CASSPRPDSGNTIYF. In DNA form, the CDR3 reads TGTGCCAGCAGCCCCAGACCAGACTCTGGAAACACCATATATTTT. Together with reference TRBV7-2 and TRBJ1-3, the CDR3 gives the full variable domain: GAGVSQSPSNKVTEKGKDVELRCDPISGHTALYWYRQSLGQGLEFLIYFQGNSAPDKSGLPSDRFSAERTGGSVSTLTIQRTQQEDSAVYLCASSPRPDSGNTIYFGEGSWLTVV.

As DNA, the CDR3 is TGTGCCAGCAGCTTAGTGGGCAGGGAGATCCACGAGCAGTACTTC. As protein: CASSLVGREIHEQYF. The chain carries TRBV11-2 and TRBJ2-7; D is possibly TRBD1 or TRBD2 (5 bases each). CDR1 and CDR2 from the germline V gene are SGHAT and FQNNGV. The CDR3 runs to 15 residues. Trimming removed 1 base at V and 5 bases at J, with 15 bases between.

Regarding this clone: Different DNA sequences within this sample yield the same CDR3. The chain recombines TRBV6-5 with TRBJ1-2; D ambiguous. The V end lost 0 bases, the J end lost 5 bases, and 7 bases lay between the germline ends. The germline V gene encodes CDR1 MNHEY and CDR2 SVGAGI. This CDR3 is 13 amino acids long. CDR3 region: CASSYSSTYGYTF. CDR3 DNA: TGTGCCAGCAGTTACTCAAGCACTTATGGCTACACCTTC.

This chain uses TRBV19 with TRBJ2-7, with 11 bases lining up with TRBD2. J gave up 5 bases and V 8 bases, and 5 bases lay outside the gene matches. The CDR3 has 13 amino acids. In germline, CDR1 is LNHDA, CDR2 SQIVND (reference sequence). CDR3 in amino acids: CASSTSGINEQYF. The CDR3 region has the DNA TGTGCCAGTTCGACTAGCGGGATCAACGAGCAGTACTTC.

The V and J genes are TRBV5-1 and TRBJ2-7, with D perhaps TRBD2 (5 bases). Trimming removed 4 bases from V and 3 bases from J, with 11 bases in between. The CDR3 is made up of 13 amino acids. CDR1 SGHRS and CDR2 YFSETQ come from the germline V gene. DNA of the CDR3: TGCGCCAGCAGCCCGGCAGCGGTCTACGAGCAGTACTTC. This codes for CASSPAAVYEQYF.

Of note for this clone: The identical CDR3 is also encoded by other nucleotide sequences in the sample. The chain links TRBV5-1 to TRBJ2-7; maybe TRBD2 (6 bases). This CDR3 has 13 residues. The germline V gene has CDR1 SGHRS and CDR2 YFSETQ. V was shortened by 2 bases and J by 4 bases, with 10 bases between the two germline ends. DNA of the CDR3: TGCGCCAGCAGCTTCGGGGGACTTTACGAGCAGTACTTC. It specifies CASSFGGLYEQYF.

The gene calls are TRBV13 and TRBJ2-5; D remains ambiguous. The ends were cut back, 3 bases at V and 3 bases at J, with 5 bases in the middle. CDR1 PRHDT and CDR2 FYEKMQ come from the germline V gene (reference sequence). This CDR3 comprises 12 residues. The CDR3 DNA is TGTGCCAGCAGCTTCTTGAAAGAGACCCAGTACTTC. Translation: CASSFLKETQYF.

Regarding this clone: The sample has other DNA sequences that encode this CDR3 too. The CDR3 bases are TGTGCCAGCAGTCCGACCAATCAGCCCCAGCATTTT. It encodes CASSPTNQPQHF. The V gene is TRBV27, the J gene TRBJ1-5, with D unresolved. This CDR3 comprises 12 residues. The V end lost 5 bases, the J end lost 3 bases, and 5 bases lay between the germline ends. Germline V gene lookup returns CDR1 MNHEY and CDR2 SMNVEV (reference sequence).

The rearrangement joins TRBV11-2 to TRBJ2-2; the D is unclear. The CDR3 totals 15 residues. Trimming took off 1 base at V and 5 bases at J, with 11 bases between the two ends. Germline V gives CDR1 SGHAT, CDR2 FQNNGV. CDR3 bases: TGTGCCAGCAGCTTAGTATCTTTGGGGACCGGGGAGCTGTTTTTT. As protein: CASSLVSLGTGELFF.

V gene TRBV28 combines with J gene TRBJ1-1; the D is unclear. Trimming removed 1 base at V and 5 bases at J, with 8 bases between. Germline V gene data show CDR1 as MDHEN and CDR2 as SYDVKM. This CDR3 is built from 13 residues. The CDR3 is CASSLFLGTEAFF. The CDR3 DNA reads as TGTGCCAGCAGTTTATTTCTGGGTACTGAAGCTTTCTTT.

This clone was observed once. This rearrangement joins TRBV27 to TRBJ2-2, with 8 bases aligning to TRBD1. With 5 bases clipped from V and 1 base from J, the junction kept 3 bases outside the gene matches. CDR3 length equals 15 residues. Germline V gene data show CDR1 as MNHEY and CDR2 as SMNVEV (reference sequence). The CDR3 sequence is CASSTGQGNTGELFF. The CDR3 DNA follows: TGTGCCAGCAGTACCGGACAGGGGAACACCGGGGAGCTGTTTTTT.

This chain links TRBV9 with TRBJ2-4, with D hard to call. The CDR3 runs to 15 residues. Between the trimmed V and J ends, which lost 0 bases and 0 bases, there was a span of 7 bases. CDR1 is SGDLS, CDR2 YYNGEE, per germline. CDR3 in amino acids: CASSVGSGAKNIQYF. The CDR3 DNA follows: TGTGCCAGCAGCGTAGGGTCCGGAGCCAAAAACATTCAGTACTTC.

The chain recombines TRBV9 with TRBJ1-1; TRBD1 might be the D (5 bases). This CDR3 has 13 amino acids. The germline V gene has CDR1 SGDLS and CDR2 YYNGEE. V lost 4 bases and J lost 3, with 10 bases in between. In nucleotides, the CDR3 is TGTGCCAGCAGCCCCTCGGGGGACACTGAAGCTTTCTTT. This gives the protein CASSPSGDTEAFF.

This clone was seen a single time. This chain connects TRBV15 to TRBJ1-4; D is uncertain. Trimming stripped 10 bases from V and 4 bases from J, with 16 bases between. Per germline, CDR1 LNHNV and CDR2 YYDKDF (reference sequence). This CDR3 is built from 14 residues. DNA of the CDR3: TGTGCCAGTCTTCGTCCGGGATATAATGAAAAACTGTTTTTT. As protein: CASLRPGYNEKLFF. Full variable domain (missing parts from reference TRBV15 and TRBJ1-4): DAMVIQNPRYQVTQFGKPVTLSCSQTLNHNVMYWYQQKSSQAPKLLFHYYDKDFNNEADTPDNFQSRRPNTSFCFLDIRSPGLGDTAMYLCASLRPGYNEKLFFGSGTQLSVL.

DNA of the CDR3: TGTGCCAGCAGTTATATGGGTGAGCAGTTCTTC. This codes for CASSYMGEQFF. This chain uses TRBV11-2 with TRBJ2-1; D remains ambiguous. The CDR3 is 11 amino acids. Germline-derived CDR1 and CDR2 are SGHAT and FQNNGV. Trimming took 6 bases from V and 9 from J, leaving 9 bases between them.

The V call is TRBV10-3, the J call TRBJ1-2, with 7 bases matching TRBD1. The CDR3 sequence is 16 residues long. Unmatched junction bases numbered 15, after V lost 7 bases and J lost 4 bases. The germline V gene encodes CDR1 ENHRY and CDR2 SYGVKD. CDR3 in amino acids: CAITLYPGGGVYGYTF. The CDR3 region has the DNA TGTGCCATCACCCTTTACCCCGGAGGGGGCGTCTATGGCTACACCTTC.

Written as DNA, the CDR3 is TGTGCCAGCAGTTCCCTCGCCGAGGTACACGCCGGGGAGCTGTTTTTT. Amino acid sequence: CASSSLAEVHAGELFF. The chain joins TRBV28 to TRBJ2-2, with D unclear. Trimming left V 4 bases short and J 6 bases short, with 18 bases between. Per germline, CDR1 MDHEN and CDR2 SYDVKM. The CDR3 covers 16 residues. Supplemented by reference TRBV28 and TRBJ2-2, the full variable domain reads DVKVTQSSRYLVKRTGEKVFLECVQDMDHENMFWYRQDPGLGLRLIYFSYDVKMKEKGDIPEGYSVSREKKERFSLILESASTNQTSMYLCASSSLAEVHAGELFFGEGSRLTVL.

The chain carries TRBV27 and TRBJ2-3, with 11 bases matching TRBD2. V shed 7 bases, J shed 2 bases, and the junction held 5 bases outside the gene matches. Germline CDR1 is MNHEY and CDR2 is SMNVEV (reference sequence). This CDR3 region has 15 residues. CDR3 DNA sequence: TGTGCCAGCACACTACTAGCGGGAGTCACAGATACGCAGTATTTT. It encodes CASTLLAGVTDTQYF.

The gene calls are TRBV19 and TRBJ2-3; maybe TRBD2 (6 bases). Trimming cost V 9 bases and J 2 bases, with 18 bases left between them. The length of the CDR3 is 15 residues. CDR1 LNHDA and CDR2 SQIVND come from the germline V gene (reference sequence). DNA for the CDR3: TGTGCCAGCTCCGAGGGGCGGGGCTACACAGATACGCAGTATTTT. Translation: CASSEGRGYTDTQYF. Drawing the rest from reference TRBV19 and TRBJ2-3, the complete variable domain is DGGITQSPKYLFRKEGQNVTLSCEQNLNHDAMYWYRQDPGQGLRLIYYSQIVNDFQKGDIAEGYSVSREKKESFPLTVTSAQKNPTAFYLCASSEGRGYTDTQYFGPGTRLTVL.